Each of the 21 T cell receptor beta chains below was sequenced from the same sample in a study of post-analysis software for immune sequencing data. These receptors have no known antigen. Study-level findings and limits: Included in a set of four or five TRBV segments more frequent in patients than controls were TRBV5-6, TRBV5-1 and TRBV20-1.

Unique molecular identifiers had been added to the TCR beta cDNA libraries. MiXCR was run by TCRdb on the PCR reads, yielding one entry per CDR3 protein. The data show about 820,000 distinct CDR3 sequences, under 70% seen once. Sequencing was performed on blood. The receptors were sampled from a girl aged 10-17 years with multiple sclerosis.

The J gene is TRBJ2-1, the V gene TRBV15, with 9 bases that match TRBD2. With the DNA end fitting TRBJ2-7 better, the J assignment may be wrong. The germline V gene encodes CDR1 LNHNV and CDR2 YYDKDF (reference sequence). This CDR3 has 16 residues. The DNA for the CDR3 is TGTGCCACCAGCAGAGAGGTGGGACTAGCCGGCAATGAGCAGTACTTC. Translation gives CATSREVGLAGNEQYF.

The chain uses TRBV7-9 and TRBJ2-1, with 8 bases fitting TRBD1. This CDR3 has 16 residues. Unmatched junction bases numbered 12, after V lost 6 bases and J lost 5 bases. Germline V gives CDR1 SEHNR, CDR2 FQNEAQ (reference sequence). The CDR3 DNA is TGTGCCAGCAGTCCTAGCGCAGGACAGGGAGACAATGAGCAGTTCTTC. This translates into CASSPSAGQGDNEQFF.

This sequence joins TRBV6-2 or TRBV6-3 and TRBJ2-1; 7 nucleotides agree with TRBD2. The CDR3 runs 15 residues. Germline CDR1 MNHEY, CDR2 SVGEGT. Trimming removed 8 bases from V and 4 bases from J; junction bases left unmatched: 11. CDR3 bases: TGTGCCAGCGTCCGGGAGACTAGCCTTTACAATGAGCAGTTCTTC. This encodes CASVRETSLYNEQFF.

The gene calls are TRBV9 and TRBJ1-5; tentatively, D is TRBD1 (6 bases). Deletions cut 3 bases from V and 4 bases from J, with 17 bases between. This CDR3 contains 16 residues. CDR1 and CDR2 from the germline V gene are SGDLS and YYNGEE. The CDR3 DNA follows: TGTGCCAGCAGCGAGGGGGATGGGGGCTCGAATCAGCCCCAGCATTTT. Its translation: CASSEGDGGSNQPQHF. Complete variable domain (other parts from reference TRBV9 and TRBJ1-5): DSGVTQTPKHLITATGQRVTLRCSPRSGDLSVYWYQQSLDQGLQFLIQYYNGEERAKGNILERFSAQQFPDLHSELNLSSLELGDSALYFCASSEGDGGSNQPQHFGDGTRLSIL.

A few counts support this clonotype. The V gene is TRBV2, the J gene TRBJ2-7, with D possibly TRBD1 on 5 matching bases. Between the trimmed V and J ends, which lost 4 bases and 0 bases, there was a span of 13 bases. Germline assignment: CDR1 SNHLY and CDR2 FYNNEI. The CDR3 sequence is 15 residues long. The CDR3 is CASSGRTLGSYEQYF. As DNA, the CDR3 is TGTGCCAGCAGTGGCAGGACACTGGGCTCCTACGAGCAGTACTTC.

V and J are TRBV12-3 or TRBV12-4 and TRBJ1-4, with D possibly being TRBD1 (6 bases). The CDR3 loop spans 16 amino acids. The V gene lost 1 base and the J gene lost 6 bases, with 15 bases spanning the gap. This CDR3 is CASSLVFQGTHEKLFF. CDR3 DNA: TGTGCCAGCAGTTTAGTCTTCCAGGGGACCCATGAAAAACTGTTTTTT.

V usage is TRBV6-6 and J usage is TRBJ1-5; the D gene is possibly TRBD1 (6 bases). The CDR3 extends over 14 amino acids. Between the trimmed V and J ends, which lost 3 bases and 7 bases, there was a span of 13 bases. Germline V gives CDR1 MNHNY, CDR2 SVGAGI (reference sequence). The CDR3 loop reads CASSYGGAWQPQHF. The CDR3 DNA sequence: TGTGCCAGCAGTTATGGGGGGGCTTGGCAGCCCCAGCATTTT.

This rearrangement joins TRBV25-1 to TRBJ2-1; TRBD2 agrees at 9 bases. V was pared by 4 bases and J by 12 bases, with 7 bases of the junction left unmatched. The CDR3 has 13 residues. Germline CDR1 reads MGHDK; CDR2 reads SYGVNS. The CDR3 protein is CASSGLAGARQFF. In DNA form, the CDR3 reads TGTGCCAGCAGTGGGTTAGCGGGAGCTCGGCAGTTCTTC.

This clonotype occurred a few times. The V call is TRBV30, the J call TRBJ2-1; TRBD2 aligns across 12 bases. This CDR3 is 14 amino acids long. V lost 4 bases, J lost 7 bases, and 5 bases stayed unmatched. Germline V CDR1 and CDR2: GTSNPN, SVGIG (reference sequence). The CDR3 DNA follows: TGTGCCTGGACCCGGACTAGCGGGAAGAATGAGCAGTTCTTC. Translating it yields CAWTRTSGKNEQFF.

The chain uses TRBV4-1 and TRBJ2-5, with 9 positions matching TRBD2. The CDR3 is 16 amino acids. CDR1 and CDR2 (germline): MGHRA, YSYEKL. V shed 4 bases and J 11 bases; nucleotides not matched to a gene: 17. The CDR3 sequence is CASSRLRLAGIGEQYF. The CDR3 nucleotides are TGCGCCAGCAGCCGTTTAAGGCTAGCGGGAATCGGTGAGCAGTACTTC.

As to this clonotype: At one end the junction does not follow the germline gene, possibly because of a read error. CDR3 region: CSALAGSYNEQFF. Here the CDR3 DNA reads TGCAGCGCCTTAGCGGGCTCCTACAACGAGCAGTTCTTC. The chain combines TRBV29-1 with TRBJ2-1; 7 positions agree with TRBD2. CDR1 and CDR2 from the germline V gene are SQVTM and ANQGSEA. CDR3 length: 13 amino acids.

In its sample, this clonotype was seen a few times. V gene TRBV28 combines with J gene TRBJ2-3; 8 bases fit TRBD1. The CDR3 has 16 amino acids. The germline CDR1 and CDR2 sequences are MDHEN and SYDVKM. Trimming cost V 3 bases and J 1 base; bases outside gene matches: 6. CDR3 sequence reads: CASSLPPTGGTDTQYF. In DNA, the CDR3 is TGTGCCAGCAGTTTGCCTCCGACAGGGGGCACAGATACGCAGTATTTT. Based on the CDR3 plus reference TRBV28 and TRBJ2-3, the full variable domain is DVKVTQSSRYLVKRTGEKVFLECVQDMDHENMFWYRQDPGLGLRLIYFSYDVKMKEKGDIPEGYSVSREKKERFSLILESASTNQTSMYLCASSLPPTGGTDTQYFGPGTRLTVL.

V and J are TRBV27 and TRBJ2-1; TRBD2 aligns across 10 bases. Losses at the gene ends were 6 bases for V and 10 bases for J; bases not matched to a gene: 12. CDR3 size: 15 residues. Germline V CDR1 and CDR2: MNHEY, SMNVEV (reference sequence). This CDR3 is CASSRGLAGAREQFF. CDR3 coding DNA: TGTGCCAGCAGCAGGGGGCTAGCGGGGGCCAGGGAGCAGTTCTTC.

This sequence joins TRBV9 and TRBJ2-7; weak D call: TRBD1 (5 bases). The CDR3 totals 16 residues. V was trimmed by 4 bases and J by 3 bases, leaving 20 bases between them. Germline V gene sequence: CDR1 SGDLS, CDR2 YYNGEE. CDR3 bases: TGTGCCAGCAGCCCGGCGTCAGGGTACCCTGACTACGAGCAGTACTTC. Its translation is CASSPASGYPDYEQYF.

This clonotype was detected a few times. This chain joins TRBV20-1 and TRBJ2-7, with a tentative D call TRBD2 (6 bases). The CDR3 spans 15 residues. Germline lookup yields CDR1 DFQATT and CDR2 SNEGSKA (reference sequence). Trimming took 1 base from V and 4 from J, leaving 17 bases between them. The CDR3 region is CSARGRPGTDYEQYF. Here the CDR3 DNA reads TGCAGTGCTAGAGGACGTCCCGGGACTGATTACGAGCAGTACTTC.

This clonotype was picked up a small number of times. The chain combines TRBV27 with TRBJ1-2, with 8 bases aligning to TRBD1. After removal of 2 bases from V and 5 bases from J, the junction contained 4 bases not matched to a gene. This CDR3 region has 14 residues. Germline CDR1 MNHEY, CDR2 SMNVEV (reference sequence). The CDR3 DNA reads TGTGCCAGCAGTTTAAGACAGGGGACATATGGCTACACCTTC. Translation: CASSLRQGTYGYTF.

This clonotype was recorded a few times. The chain has TRBV5-1 and TRBJ2-1; D ambiguous. The V and J ends lost 0 bases and 5 bases respectively, with 9 bases between them. This CDR3 region has 14 residues. Germline V gene data show CDR1 as SGHRS and CDR2 as YFSETQ. CDR3 protein: CASSLVGSNNEQFF. The DNA for the CDR3 is TGCGCCAGCAGCTTGGTCGGGTCCAACAATGAGCAGTTCTTC.

For the CDR3, the DNA is TGTGCCAGCAGTGACTGGCAGCGAAATCAGCCCCAGCATTTT. It is translated as CASSDWQRNQPQHF. The gene calls are TRBV25-1 and TRBJ1-5; D uncertain. Trimming left V 3 bases short and J 4 bases short, with 10 bases between. The CDR3 has 14 amino acids. Germline V lookup: CDR1 MGHDK, CDR2 SYGVNS.

Only one count was recorded for this clonotype. V is TRBV20-1 and J is TRBJ2-1, with D uncertain. This CDR3 has 14 residues. Germline V gives CDR1 DFQATT, CDR2 SNEGSKA (reference sequence). V shed 1 base and J shed 2 bases, with 9 bases lying between them. This chain's CDR3 is CSARVRQTYNEQFF. The CDR3 DNA is TGCAGTGCTAGAGTAAGGCAGACCTACAATGAGCAGTTCTTC.

V is TRBV20-1 and J is TRBJ2-5, with 13 bases lining up with TRBD2. The ends lost 6 bases at V and 11 bases at J; junction bases unmatched: 15. CDR3 length: 15 residues. The germline V gene encodes CDR1 DFQATT and CDR2 SNEGSKA (reference sequence). The CDR3 region is CSAPLGLAGANEQYF. CDR3 nucleotides: TGCAGTGCCCCCTTAGGACTAGCGGGAGCAAATGAGCAGTACTTC.

The V call is TRBV20-1, the J call TRBJ1-6; possible D gene TRBD1, 5 bases. CDR1 and CDR2 (germline): DFQATT, SNEGSKA (reference sequence). The CDR3 loop spans 15 amino acids. Trimming removed 5 bases at V and 5 bases at J, with 16 bases between. CDR3 residues: CSAPEQGGNNSPLHF. The CDR3 region has the DNA TGCAGTGCTCCGGAGCAGGGTGGTAATAATTCACCCCTCCACTTT.